This entry concerns a single T cell receptor (beta chain). Its antigen is not known. This entry belongs to a study of T cell repertoires in cytomegalovirus infection. At the level of the study: HLA-B-restricted CMV epitopes that are well studied were used alongside recently identified HLA-C-restricted ones. Based on public TCR beta signatures, there were indications of CMV infection and of a matching HLA type.

TCRdb ran MiXCR on the reads and lists one entry per CDR3 protein. Found here are some 920,000 distinct CDR3 sequences, roughly 30% of them singletons; the top ten hold about an eighth. The CDR3 is 15 residues long. Germline CDR1 SGDLS, CDR2 YYNGEE. V was clipped by 2 bases and J by 2 bases, with 12 bases between them. This sample comprised cultured CD8+ T cells from PBMCs, obtained from culture after CMV antigen stimulation. The TCR sequence derives from a human donor in good health (CMV status not recorded). Some clones in this sample may be carry-over from other donors' samples. The chain combines TRBV9 with TRBJ2-3; D gene uncertain. The CDR3 region is CASSVEGRHTDTQYF. In DNA form, the CDR3 reads TGTGCCAGCAGCGTCGAAGGCAGACACACAGATACGCAGTATTTT.